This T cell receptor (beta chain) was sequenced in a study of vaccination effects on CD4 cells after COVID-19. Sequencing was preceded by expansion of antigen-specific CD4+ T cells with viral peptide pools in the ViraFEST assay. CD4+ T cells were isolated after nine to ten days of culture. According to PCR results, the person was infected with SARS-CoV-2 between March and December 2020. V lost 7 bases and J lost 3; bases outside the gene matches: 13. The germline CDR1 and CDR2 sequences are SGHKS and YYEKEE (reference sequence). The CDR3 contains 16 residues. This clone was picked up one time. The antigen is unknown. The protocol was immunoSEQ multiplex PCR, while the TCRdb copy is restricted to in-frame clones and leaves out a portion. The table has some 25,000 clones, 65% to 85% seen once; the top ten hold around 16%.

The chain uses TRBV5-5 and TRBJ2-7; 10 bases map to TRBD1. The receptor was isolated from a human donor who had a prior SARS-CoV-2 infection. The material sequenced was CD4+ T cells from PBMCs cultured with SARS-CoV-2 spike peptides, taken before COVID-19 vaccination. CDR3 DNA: TGTGCCAGCCGACGAAAAGGGGGGACAGGGGACTACGAGCAGTACTTC. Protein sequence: CASRRKGGTGDYEQYF.